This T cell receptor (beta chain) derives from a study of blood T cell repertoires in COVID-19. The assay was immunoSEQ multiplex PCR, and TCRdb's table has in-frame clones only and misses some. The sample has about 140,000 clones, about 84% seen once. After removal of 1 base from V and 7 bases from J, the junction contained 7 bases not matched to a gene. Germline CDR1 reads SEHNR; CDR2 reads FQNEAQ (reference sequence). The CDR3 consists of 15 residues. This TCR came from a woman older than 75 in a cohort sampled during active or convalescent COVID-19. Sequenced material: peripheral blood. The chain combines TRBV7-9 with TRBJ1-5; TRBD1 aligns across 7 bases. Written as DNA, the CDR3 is TGTGCCAGCAGCTTAGGTGACAGGGTCTCCCAGCCCCAGCATTTT. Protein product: CASSLGDRVSQPQHF.